The entry below gives a single TCR beta chain sequence along with its context. This clone showed up just a few times. This receptor's antigen is unknown. Base qualities are missing; no much larger clone stands one base away. This sample was included in a study of blood T cell repertoires in COVID-19 (dated by TCRdb to 2020 to 2021). Regarding the study in general: Samples from collaborators originated in the United States, Italy and Spain and spanned both the acute and convalescent phases of COVID-19. The material from the prospective study consisted of cDNA or gDNA derived from T cells, B-cell-depleted T cells, or PBMCs. Deeply sampled blood TCRbeta repertoires from subjects exposed to, actively infected with, or recovered from COVID-19 were included in the dataset. The repertoires were made available in a free public database intended to serve as a resource for research on the immune response to SARS-CoV-2. Samples were obtained from the ongoing ImmuneRACE study (first 160 participants) and from 1,254 subjects provided by 6 global collaborators. A de-identified subject ID, COVID-19 status, age in years and sex were almost always included in the sample metadata. HLA class I and class II types, where available, came from metadata supplied by the sample provider rather than from assay-based typing.

Whole blood was collected in K2EDTA tubes by collaborating institutions according to the institutions' own protocols. For TCRbeta analysis, collaborators shipped samples as frozen whole blood, isolated PBMCs, or DNA extracted from either of those sample types. What the research found in general, with its limitations: The quantity of clinical and demographic metadata differed by source and by participant and was supplied without curation.

The immunoSEQ Assay, a bias-controlled multiplex PCR, was used to amplify TCRbeta CDR3 regions from genomic DNA. Per the authors' processing: The number of nucleated cells in each sample was estimated by amplification of reference gene primers within the assay. To quantify the absolute abundance of each unique TCRbeta CDR3 rearrangement, sequence reads were collapsed and filtered. For each sample, productive Simpson clonality was calculated as the square root of Simpson's diversity index across productive rearrangements. TCRdb limited this immuneACCESS table to in-frame rearrangements with V and J called. A share of clones is missing; checked studies link under half to unresolved V genes, and the rest is unexplained. The DNA was the basis for D and trimming; V, J and clone size are from that table. The sample table records approximately 180,000 clones; approximately 85% of these occur just once. The top ten clonotypes cover roughly 11% of the sample.

The sequenced sample was peripheral blood. The source of this sequence is a human donor with active or convalescent COVID-19. The donor label of this sample is uncertain.

The bases read TGTGCCAGCAGCCCCCTCAGGGACAATCAGCCCCAGCATTTT. Translated, it gives CASSPLRDNQPQHF. The receptor chain draws on TRBV7-3 and TRBJ1-5, and TRBD1 may be the D gene, going by 5 matching bases. V is clipped by 5 bases and J by 3 bases, and the sequence between their germline boundaries is 11 bases long. There are 14 amino acids in the CDR3, from cysteine to phenylalanine inclusive. Of all the DNA, just the CDR3 is kept, 42 bases in frame from base 1. Based on the germline V gene, the CDR1 and CDR2 sequences are SGHTA and FQGTGA.